These 8 T cell receptor beta chains came from one sample sequenced in a study of blood T cell repertoires in COVID-19. Assay used: immunoSEQ multiplex PCR; TCRdb lists only in-frame clones, some missing. The table records about 44,000 clones, 87% of them present only once. Material: peripheral blood. Receptor source: a woman of 80 years or more in a cohort sampled during active or convalescent COVID-19.

V gene TRBV6-5 combines with J gene TRBJ1-6; D possibly corresponds to TRBD1 (5 bases). The CDR3 loop spans 14 amino acids. With 5 bases removed from V and 11 bases from J, the gap between germline ends came to 16 bases. Germline loops: CDR1 MNHEY, CDR2 SVGAGI. The CDR3 DNA follows: TGTGCCAGCAGTCCCCCCGGAGGGGAGCCACCCCTCCACTTT. The encoded protein is CASSPPGGEPPLHF.

The rearrangement joins TRBV12-3 or TRBV12-4 to TRBJ2-2; D uncertain. This CDR3 region has 12 residues. The V and J ends lost 7 bases and 6 bases respectively, with 9 bases between them. CDR3 bases: TGTGCCAGCACCCCTACCTCCGGGGAGCTGTTTTTT. The encoded protein is CASTPTSGELFF.

This chain links TRBV29-1 with TRBJ2-5; D gene ambiguous. The germline V and J ends were trimmed by 4 bases and 5 bases, with 8 bases remaining between them. The CDR3 totals 11 residues. Germline assignment: CDR1 SQVTM and CDR2 ANQGSEA. The CDR3 here is CSVGDRETQYF. Written as DNA, the CDR3 is TGCAGCGTTGGAGATCGGGAGACCCAGTACTTC. Full variable domain (rest looked up from reference TRBV29-1 and TRBJ2-5): SAVISQKPSRDICQRGTSLTIQCQVDSQVTMMFWYRQQPGQSLTLIATANQGSEATYESGFVIDKFPISRPNLTFSTLTVSNMSPEDSSIYLCSVGDRETQYFGPGTRLLVL.

This chain uses TRBV7-2 with TRBJ2-4; D remains ambiguous. The CDR3 length is 18 residues. Germline V gene data show CDR1 as SGHTA and CDR2 as FQGNSA. Trimming took 5 bases from V and 0 from J, leaving 20 bases between them. The CDR3 DNA sequence: TGTGCCAGCAGCCCTAATCGGCTAGGTCACCTAGCCAAAAACATTCAGTACTTC. This translates into CASSPNRLGHLAKNIQYF.

This chain uses TRBV29-1 with TRBJ2-5, with D maybe TRBD1 (6 bases). Trimming stripped 8 bases from V and 5 bases from J, with 15 bases between. From germline, CDR1 is SQVTM and CDR2 ANQGSEA. The CDR3 extends over 12 amino acids. CDR3: CSTGTRGETQYF. The CDR3 DNA follows: TGCAGCACCGGGACAAGGGGGGAGACCCAGTACTTC.

The chain uses TRBV20-1 and TRBJ2-5; 8 bases fit TRBD2. CDR1 DFQATT and CDR2 SNEGSKA come from the germline V gene (reference sequence). The CDR3 runs to 15 residues. Trimming removed 3 bases from V and 1 base from J; junction bases left unmatched: 7. CDR3 in amino acids: CSASMGGGLQETQYF. The CDR3 coding sequence is TGCAGTGCTAGTATGGGCGGGGGGCTCCAAGAGACCCAGTACTTC.

This chain uses TRBV27 with TRBJ1-6; 10 nucleotides match TRBD1. The trim removed 6 bases at V and 7 bases at J, leaving 6 bases unmatched. The CDR3 has 15 amino acids. Germline CDR1 reads MNHEY; CDR2 reads SMNVEV (reference sequence). In DNA form, the CDR3 reads TGTGCCAGCAGCCCCCAGGGACAGGGGAATTCACCCCTCCACTTT. Its protein product is CASSPQGQGNSPLHF.

The chain has TRBV27 and TRBJ2-1, with 12 bases aligning to TRBD2. Germline V lookup: CDR1 MNHEY, CDR2 SMNVEV (reference sequence). The CDR3 loop spans 14 amino acids. The trim removed 5 bases at V and 9 bases at J, leaving 5 bases unmatched. This chain's CDR3 is CASSPGLAGREQFF. CDR3 nucleotides: TGTGCCAGCAGTCCAGGACTAGCGGGGCGTGAGCAGTTCTTC.